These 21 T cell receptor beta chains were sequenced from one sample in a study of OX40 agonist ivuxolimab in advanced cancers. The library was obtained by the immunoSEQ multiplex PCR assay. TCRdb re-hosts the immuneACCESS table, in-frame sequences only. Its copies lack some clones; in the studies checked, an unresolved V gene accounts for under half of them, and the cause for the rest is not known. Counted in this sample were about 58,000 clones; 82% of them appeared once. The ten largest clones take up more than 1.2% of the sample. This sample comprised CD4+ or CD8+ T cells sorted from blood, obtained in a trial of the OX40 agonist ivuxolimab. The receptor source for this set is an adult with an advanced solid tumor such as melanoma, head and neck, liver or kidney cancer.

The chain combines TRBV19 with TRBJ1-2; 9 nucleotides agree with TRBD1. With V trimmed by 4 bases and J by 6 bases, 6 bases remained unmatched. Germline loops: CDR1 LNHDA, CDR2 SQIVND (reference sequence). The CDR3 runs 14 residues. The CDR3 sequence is CASSTTGGIDGYTF. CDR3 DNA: TGTGCCAGTAGTACGACAGGGGGGATCGATGGCTACACCTTC.

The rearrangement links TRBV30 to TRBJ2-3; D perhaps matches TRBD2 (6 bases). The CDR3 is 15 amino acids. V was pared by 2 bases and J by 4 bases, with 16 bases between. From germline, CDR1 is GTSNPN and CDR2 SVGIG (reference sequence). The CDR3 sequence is CAWSPGLLGADTQYF. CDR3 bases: TGTGCCTGGAGTCCCGGACTATTGGGGGCAGATACGCAGTATTTT.

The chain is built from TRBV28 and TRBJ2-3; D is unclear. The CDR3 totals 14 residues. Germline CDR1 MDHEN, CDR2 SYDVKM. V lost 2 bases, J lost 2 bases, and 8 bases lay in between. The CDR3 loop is CASSLDLFTDTQYF. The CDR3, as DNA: TGTGCCAGCAGTTTAGACCTTTTCACAGATACGCAGTATTTT.

CDR3 in DNA: TGTGCCAGCAGCTTAGGAGAGACAGGGACCAAAAACATTCAGTACTTC. Amino acid sequence: CASSLGETGTKNIQYF. The genes are TRBV13 and TRBJ2-4; TRBD1 matches 7 bases. With V trimmed by 0 bases and J by 2 bases, 4 bases remained unmatched. Germline lookup yields CDR1 PRHDT and CDR2 FYEKMQ (reference sequence). The CDR3 contains 16 residues. Complete variable domain (other parts from reference TRBV13 and TRBJ2-4): AAGVIQSPRHLIKEKRETATLKCYPIPRHDTVYWYQQGPGQDPQFLISFYEKMQSDKGSIPDRFSAQQFSDYHSELNMSSLELGDSALYFCASSLGETGTKNIQYFGAGTRLSVL.

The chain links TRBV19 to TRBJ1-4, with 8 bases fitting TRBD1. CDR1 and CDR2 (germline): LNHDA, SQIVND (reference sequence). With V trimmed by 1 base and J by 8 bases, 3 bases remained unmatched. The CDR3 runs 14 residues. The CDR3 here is CASSIVQGEEKLFF. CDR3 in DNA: TGTGCCAGTAGTATAGTACAGGGGGAAGAAAAACTGTTTTTT.

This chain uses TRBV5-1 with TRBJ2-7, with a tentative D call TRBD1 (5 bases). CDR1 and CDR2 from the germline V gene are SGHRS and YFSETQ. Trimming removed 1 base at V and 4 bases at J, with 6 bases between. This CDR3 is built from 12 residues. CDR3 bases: TGCGCCAGCAGCTTGACAGGATACGAGCAGTACTTC. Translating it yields CASSLTGYEQYF.

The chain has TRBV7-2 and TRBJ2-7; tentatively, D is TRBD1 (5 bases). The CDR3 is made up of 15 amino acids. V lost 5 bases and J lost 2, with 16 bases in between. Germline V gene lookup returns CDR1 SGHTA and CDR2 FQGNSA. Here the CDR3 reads CASSRAWGRAYEQYF. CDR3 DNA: TGTGCCAGCAGCCGCGCATGGGGCAGGGCCTACGAGCAGTACTTC.

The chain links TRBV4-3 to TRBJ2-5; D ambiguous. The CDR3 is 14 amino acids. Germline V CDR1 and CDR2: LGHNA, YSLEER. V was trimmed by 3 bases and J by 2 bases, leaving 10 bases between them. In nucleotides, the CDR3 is TGCGCCAGCAGCCAGATGGGGTCGCAAGAGACCCAGTACTTC. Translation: CASSQMGSQETQYF.

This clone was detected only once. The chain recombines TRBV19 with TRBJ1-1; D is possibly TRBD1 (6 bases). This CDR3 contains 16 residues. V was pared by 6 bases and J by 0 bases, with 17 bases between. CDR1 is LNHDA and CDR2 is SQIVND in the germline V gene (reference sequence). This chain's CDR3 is CASSPGSGGLNTEAFF. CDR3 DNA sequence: TGTGCCAGTAGCCCCGGGTCGGGGGGGCTGAACACTGAAGCTTTCTTT.

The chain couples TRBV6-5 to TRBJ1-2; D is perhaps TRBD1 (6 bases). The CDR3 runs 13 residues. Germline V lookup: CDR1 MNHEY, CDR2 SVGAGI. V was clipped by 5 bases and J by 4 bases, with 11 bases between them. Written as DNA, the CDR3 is TGTGCCAGCAGTCCAGGGGCTTTCTATGGCTACACCTTC. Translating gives CASSPGAFYGYTF.

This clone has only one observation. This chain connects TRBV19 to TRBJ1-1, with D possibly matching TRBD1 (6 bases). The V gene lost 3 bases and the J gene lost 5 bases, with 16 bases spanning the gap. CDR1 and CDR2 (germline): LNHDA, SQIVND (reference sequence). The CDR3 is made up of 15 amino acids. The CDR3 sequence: CASSIPGRGWTEAFF. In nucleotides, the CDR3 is TGTGCCAGTAGTATCCCCGGCAGGGGATGGACTGAAGCTTTCTTT.

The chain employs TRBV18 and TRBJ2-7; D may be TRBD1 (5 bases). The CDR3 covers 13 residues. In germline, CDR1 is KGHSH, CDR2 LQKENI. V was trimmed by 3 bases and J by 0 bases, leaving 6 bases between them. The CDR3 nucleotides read TGTGCCAGCTCACCGGACAACTCCTACGAGCAGTACTTC. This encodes CASSPDNSYEQYF.

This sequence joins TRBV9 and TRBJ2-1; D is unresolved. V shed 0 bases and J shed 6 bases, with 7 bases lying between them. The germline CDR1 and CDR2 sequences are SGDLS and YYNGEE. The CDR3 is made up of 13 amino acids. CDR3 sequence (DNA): TGTGCCAGCAGCGTAGTGGCTAGCAATGAGCAGTTCTTC. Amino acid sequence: CASSVVASNEQFF.

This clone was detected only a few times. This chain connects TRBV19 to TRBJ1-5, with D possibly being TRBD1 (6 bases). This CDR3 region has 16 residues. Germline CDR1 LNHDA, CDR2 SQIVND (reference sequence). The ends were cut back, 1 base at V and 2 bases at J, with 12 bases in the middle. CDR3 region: CASSIGGAYGNQPQHF. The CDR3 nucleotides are TGTGCCAGTAGTATAGGGGGGGCCTACGGCAATCAGCCCCAGCATTTT.

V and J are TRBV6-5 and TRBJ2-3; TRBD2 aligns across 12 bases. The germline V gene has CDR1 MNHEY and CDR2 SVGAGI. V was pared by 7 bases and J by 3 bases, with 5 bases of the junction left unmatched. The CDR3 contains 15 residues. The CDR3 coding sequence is TGTGCCAGCACCCCGACTAGCGGGGGAACAGATACGCAGTATTTT. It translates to CASTPTSGGTDTQYF.

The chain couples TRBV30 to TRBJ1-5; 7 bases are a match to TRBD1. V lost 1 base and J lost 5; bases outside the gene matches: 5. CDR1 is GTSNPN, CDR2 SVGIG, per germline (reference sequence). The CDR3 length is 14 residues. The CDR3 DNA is TGTGCCTGGAGTGCGACAGGGCGTGATCAGCCCCAGCATTTT. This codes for CAWSATGRDQPQHF.

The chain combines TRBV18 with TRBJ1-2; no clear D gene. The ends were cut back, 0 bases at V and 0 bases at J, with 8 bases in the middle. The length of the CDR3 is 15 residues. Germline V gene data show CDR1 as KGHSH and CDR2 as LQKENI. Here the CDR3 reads CASSPPGFTNYGYTF. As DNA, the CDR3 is TGTGCCAGCTCACCACCGGGGTTTACTAACTATGGCTACACCTTC.

The CDR3 loop reads CSARGREKLFF. In DNA form, the CDR3 reads TGCAGTGCTAGGGGCAGGGAAAAACTGTTTTTT. The V and J genes are TRBV20-1 and TRBJ1-4, with D unresolved. The length of the CDR3 is 11 residues. V was trimmed by 3 bases and J by 8 bases, leaving 7 bases between them. Germline V gene data show CDR1 as DFQATT and CDR2 as SNEGSKA (reference sequence).

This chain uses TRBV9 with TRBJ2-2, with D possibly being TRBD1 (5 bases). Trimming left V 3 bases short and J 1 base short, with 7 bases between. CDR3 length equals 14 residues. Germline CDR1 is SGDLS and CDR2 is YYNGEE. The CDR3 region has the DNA TGTGCCAGCAGCGCCAGGGTGAACACCGGGGAGCTGTTTTTT. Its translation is CASSARVNTGELFF. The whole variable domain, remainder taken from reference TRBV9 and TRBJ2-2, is DSGVTQTPKHLITATGQRVTLRCSPRSGDLSVYWYQQSLDQGLQFLIQYYNGEERAKGNILERFSAQQFPDLHSELNLSSLELGDSALYFCASSARVNTGELFFGEGSRLTVL.

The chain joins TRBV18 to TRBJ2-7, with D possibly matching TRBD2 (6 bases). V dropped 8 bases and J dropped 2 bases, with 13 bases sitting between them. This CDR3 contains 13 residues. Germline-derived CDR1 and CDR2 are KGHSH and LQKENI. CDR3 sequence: CASGGSGTYEQYF. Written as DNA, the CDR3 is TGTGCCAGCGGAGGTAGCGGCACCTACGAGCAGTACTTC. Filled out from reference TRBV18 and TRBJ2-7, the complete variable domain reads NAGVMQNPRHLVRRRGQEARLRCSPMKGHSHVYWYRQLPEEGLKFMVYLQKENIIDESGMPKERFSAEFPKEGPSILRIQQVVRGDSAAYFCASGGSGTYEQYFGPGTRLTVT.

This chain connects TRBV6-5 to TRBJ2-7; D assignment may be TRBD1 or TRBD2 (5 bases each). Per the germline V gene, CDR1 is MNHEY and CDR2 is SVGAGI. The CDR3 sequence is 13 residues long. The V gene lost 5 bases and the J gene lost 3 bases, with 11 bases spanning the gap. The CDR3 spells CASSKGPGYEQYF. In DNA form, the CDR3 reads TGTGCCAGCAGTAAGGGACCGGGCTACGAGCAGTACTTC.